One and the same sample provided the 29 T cell receptor beta chains below, sequenced in a study of T cells in lung cancer brain metastases. Data came from immunoSEQ multiplex PCR; TCRdb stores just in-frame clones and leaves some out. The sample yields about 750 clones, more than 90% seen once. The source material was tumor tissue from the primary lung tumor. Receptors were obtained from a woman in her seventies with non-small cell lung cancer.

The rearrangement links TRBV1 to TRBJ1-2. TRBV1 is deemed a pseudogene. This CDR3 spans 13 amino acids. This CDR3 reads CTSSVRKTYGYTF. The CDR3 nucleotides read TGCACCAGCAGTGTGCGAAAGACCTATGGCTACACCTTC.

The rearrangement links TRBV18 to TRBJ2-6, with D perhaps being TRBD1 or TRBD2 (5 bases each). The V end was cut by 0 bases, the J end by 1 base, with 10 bases between. The CDR3 has 17 amino acids. Germline loops: CDR1 KGHSH, CDR2 LQKENI. The chain's CDR3 is CASSPPGPGSGANVLTF. In DNA, the CDR3 is TGTGCCAGCTCACCACCGGGACCAGGGTCTGGGGCCAACGTCCTGACTTTC.

The chain employs TRBV25-1 and TRBJ1-4, with D perhaps TRBD1 (6 bases). V lost 2 bases to trimming and J lost 10 bases, with 26 bases between them. The CDR3 runs 18 residues. Germline lookup yields CDR1 MGHDK and CDR2 SYGVNS. The CDR3 spells CASSEPPGGGHPLGKLFF. In DNA, the CDR3 is TGTGCCAGCAGTGAACCTCCGGGGGGCGGCCACCCACTCGGAAAACTGTTTTTT.

J is TRBJ2-3 and V is TRBV7-3, with a weak D call TRBD2 (5 bases). The germline V gene has CDR1 SGHTA and CDR2 FQGTGA. Trimming stripped 5 bases from V and 2 bases from J, with 8 bases between. The CDR3 sequence is 13 residues long. The CDR3 loop reads CASSRLTTDTQYF. DNA for the CDR3: TGTGCCAGCAGCCGACTAACCACAGATACGCAGTATTTT.

The genes are TRBV5-1 and TRBJ2-5; weak D call: TRBD1 (5 bases). The germline CDR1 and CDR2 sequences are SGHRS and YFSETQ. Trimming cost V 6 bases and J 1 base, with 16 bases left between them. The CDR3 has 15 residues. The CDR3 loop reads CASTWTTGVQETQYF. As DNA, the CDR3 is TGCGCCAGCACCTGGACCACAGGCGTCCAAGAGACCCAGTACTTC.

The chain couples TRBV13 to TRBJ2-3, with no clear D. Looked up from germline, CDR1 is PRHDT and CDR2 is FYEKMQ (reference sequence). The CDR3 has 14 amino acids. V lost 5 bases and J lost 6, with 15 bases in between. This chain's CDR3 is CASSVRKIVDTQYF. The CDR3 DNA is TGTGCCAGCAGCGTAAGGAAGATTGTGGATACGCAGTATTTT.

The J gene is TRBJ1-2, the V gene TRBV27, with a weak D call TRBD1 (5 bases). CDR1 and CDR2 (germline): MNHEY, SMNVEV (reference sequence). The CDR3 is 13 residues long. The V end was cut by 3 bases, the J end by 2 bases, with 7 bases between. The CDR3 DNA reads as TGTGCCAGCAGTTTTGAGGGGAACTATGGCTACACCTTC. It yields the protein CASSFEGNYGYTF.

This clone appeared a few times. Other DNA sequences within the sample encode an identical CDR3. The rearrangement uses TRBV13 and TRBJ2-7; 15 nucleotides agree with TRBD2. V was pared by 5 bases and J by 5 bases, with 7 bases of the junction left unmatched. Germline V lookup: CDR1 PRHDT, CDR2 FYEKMQ (reference sequence). The CDR3 is 16 residues long. CDR3 region: CASSASGTSGRNEQYF. CDR3 coding DNA: TGTGCCAGCAGCGCATCCGGGACTAGCGGGAGGAACGAGCAGTACTTC.

This clone was seen only once. The chain is built from TRBV7-9 and TRBJ1-2, with 8 bases that match TRBD1. This CDR3 region has 15 residues. V lost 6 bases to trimming and J lost 2 bases; unmatched junction nucleotides: 8. Germline V CDR1 and CDR2: SEHNR, FQNEAQ (reference sequence). CDR3 residues: CASSLPGGQNYGYTF. The CDR3 DNA is TGTGCCAGCAGTTTACCAGGGGGCCAAAACTATGGCTACACCTTC.

This chain uses TRBV9 with TRBJ1-2; D ambiguous. Germline V gene data show CDR1 as SGDLS and CDR2 as YYNGEE. The CDR3 spans 13 residues. The V and J ends lost 0 bases and 1 base respectively, with 4 bases between them. CDR3 amino acids: CASSVGNNYGYTF. The DNA of the CDR3 is TGTGCCAGCAGCGTAGGTAATAACTATGGCTACACCTTC.

The rearrangement uses TRBV29-1 and TRBJ2-3, with D possibly being TRBD2 (7 bases). The CDR3 totals 16 residues. Germline V gene sequence: CDR1 SQVTM, CDR2 ANQGSEA. V gave up 2 bases and J gave up 1 base, with 16 bases separating them. The CDR3 nucleotides are TGCAGCGTTGAAAGGGGGTCAGGGAGGGGCACAGATACGCAGTATTTT. Translated: CSVERGSGRGTDTQYF.

This chain links TRBV7-6 with TRBJ2-2; no firm D call. V was pared by 5 bases and J by 7 bases, with 14 bases between. CDR1 SGHVS and CDR2 FNYEAQ come from the germline V gene. The CDR3 length is 14 residues. CDR3 bases: TGTGCCAGCAGCCCCATGGGTGGGTTCGGGGAGCTGTTTTTT. Residues: CASSPMGGFGELFF.

The chain joins TRBV2 to TRBJ2-7, with D perhaps matching TRBD2 (5 bases). This CDR3 spans 13 amino acids. V was trimmed by 8 bases and J by 2 bases, leaving 13 bases between them. Germline assignment: CDR1 SNHLY and CDR2 FYNNEI. As DNA, the CDR3 is TGTGCCAGCTTAGGGCGGGCAACCTACGAGCAGTACTTC. Amino acids: CASLGRATYEQYF. Complete variable domain (other parts from reference TRBV2 and TRBJ2-7): EPEVTQTPSHQVTQMGQEVILRCVPISNHLYFYWYRQILGQKVEFLVSFYNNEISEKSEIFDDQFSVERPDGSNFTLKIRSTKLEDSAMYFCASLGRATYEQYFGPGTRLTVT.

The genes are TRBV27 and TRBJ2-5; 9 bases fit TRBD2. The tail of the sequence fits TRBJ2-7 better, so the J call may be wrong. CDR3 length equals 14 residues. Germline V lookup: CDR1 MNHEY, CDR2 SMNVEV (reference sequence). Here the CDR3 reads CASSLREGRYEQYF. Written as DNA, the CDR3 is TGTGCCAGCAGTTTGCGGGAGGGCCGCTACGAGCAGTACTTC.

V usage is TRBV7-9 and J usage is TRBJ2-2; TRBD1 aligns across 8 bases. V lost 4 bases and J lost 4; bases outside the gene matches: 8. There are 16 residues in the CDR3. CDR1 is SEHNR, CDR2 FQNEAQ, per germline (reference sequence). The CDR3 DNA is TGTGCCAGCAGCTACGGACAGGGATTCGTCACCGGGGAGCTGTTTTTT. Amino acids: CASSYGQGFVTGELFF.

The CDR3 DNA reads TGCAGTGCTAGAGATTATTACGAGCAGTACTTC. This translates into CSARDYYEQYF. This rearrangement joins TRBV20-1 to TRBJ2-7; D unclear. Germline V CDR1 and CDR2: DFQATT, SNEGSKA (reference sequence). The CDR3 covers 11 residues. The V end lost 0 bases, the J end lost 4 bases, and 4 bases lay between the germline ends.

To note about this clone: The same CDR3 arises from other DNA sequences in this sample as well. The chain combines TRBV18 with TRBJ2-7; 10 positions match TRBD2. This CDR3 region has 15 residues. Losses at the gene ends were 1 base for V and 6 bases for J; bases not matched to a gene: 6. Germline V gene sequence: CDR1 KGHSH, CDR2 LQKENI. This chain's CDR3 is CASSPRASGSVEQYF. CDR3 coding DNA: TGTGCCAGCTCACCACGGGCTAGCGGGAGCGTCGAGCAGTACTTC. Supplemented by reference TRBV18 and TRBJ2-7, the full variable domain reads NAGVMQNPRHLVRRRGQEARLRCSPMKGHSHVYWYRQLPEEGLKFMVYLQKENIIDESGMPKERFSAEFPKEGPSILRIQQVVRGDSAAYFCASSPRASGSVEQYFGPGTRLTVT.

This clone came up a few times. The CDR3 is CATSDNLGSGNTIYF. CDR3 coding DNA: TGTGCCACCAGTGACAACTTGGGCTCTGGAAACACCATATATTTT. The V call is TRBV15, the J call TRBJ1-3; D gene uncertain. CDR3 length: 15 residues. In germline, CDR1 is LNHNV, CDR2 YYDKDF (reference sequence). V was clipped by 6 bases and J by 0 bases, with 12 bases between them.

Only one count was recorded for this clone. The chain combines TRBV27 with TRBJ1-2; no definite D call. The V and J ends lost 3 bases and 4 bases respectively, with 9 bases between them. Germline values: CDR1 MNHEY, CDR2 SMNVEV (reference sequence). The CDR3 is made up of 13 amino acids. The CDR3 spells CASSLQVGYGYTF. The CDR3 DNA reads as TGTGCCAGCAGTTTGCAGGTTGGCTATGGCTACACCTTC.

Written as DNA, the CDR3 is TGCGCCAGCAGCTTAGGTACCTACGAGCAGTACTTC. Its protein is CASSLGTYEQYF. The chain is built from TRBV5-1 and TRBJ2-7; D call uncertain. The CDR3 is 12 residues long. Trimming cost V 2 bases and J 2 bases, with 5 bases left between them. CDR1 is SGHRS and CDR2 is YFSETQ in the germline V gene.

The V and J genes are TRBV4-1 and TRBJ2-3, with D possibly being TRBD1 (7 bases). The CDR3 runs 16 residues. Trimming left V 4 bases short and J 6 bases short, with 20 bases between. The V gene's germline CDR1 is MGHRA and CDR2 YSYEKL. CDR3 bases: TGCGCCAGCAGCCGCCTCATAACAGGGGCGGGGGATACGCAGTATTTT. This gives the protein CASSRLITGAGDTQYF.

This clone was detected only once. The V gene is TRBV5-5, the J gene TRBJ2-7, with D unresolved. Trimming took off 2 bases at V and 7 bases at J, with 25 bases between the two ends. The CDR3 is made up of 17 amino acids. Germline V gene lookup returns CDR1 SGHKS and CDR2 YYEKEE (reference sequence). CDR3 DNA sequence: TGTGCCAGCAGCTTTCCGTTCTCGTCGGACCCTACATATGAGCAGTACTTC. This sequence encodes CASSFPFSSDPTYEQYF.

The chain carries TRBV19 and TRBJ1-5; tentative D call: TRBD1 (5 bases). Trimming left V 3 bases short and J 0 bases short, with 12 bases between. CDR3 length equals 16 residues. Germline values: CDR1 LNHDA, CDR2 SQIVND (reference sequence). For the CDR3, the DNA is TGTGCCAGTAGTATTTCGGGGCGGAGTAGCAATCAGCCCCAGCATTTT. Its protein is CASSISGRSSNQPQHF.

The CDR3 sequence: CASSISGRSSETQYF. The CDR3 DNA follows: TGTGCCAGCAGCATTAGCGGACGGAGTTCAGAGACCCAGTACTTC. J is TRBJ2-5 and V is TRBV9; a weak D match, TRBD2 (6 bases). CDR1 and CDR2 from the germline V gene are SGDLS and YYNGEE. Between the trimmed V and J ends, which lost 4 bases and 4 bases, there was a span of 17 bases. This CDR3 has 15 residues.

The chain links TRBV4-1 to TRBJ1-4; D is undetermined. V lost 0 bases, J lost 4 bases, and 15 bases lay in between. The V gene's germline CDR1 is MGHRA and CDR2 YSYEKL. This CDR3 is 17 amino acids long. In nucleotides, the CDR3 is TGCGCCAGCAGCCAAGACCACCCCACCGTGCATAATGAAAAACTGTTTTTT. It is translated as CASSQDHPTVHNEKLFF.

This clone has only a few counts. This chain uses TRBV28 with TRBJ2-1; possible D gene TRBD2, 5 bases. The germline V gene has CDR1 MDHEN and CDR2 SYDVKM. The V gene lost 7 bases and the J gene lost 2 bases, with 12 bases spanning the gap. The CDR3 spans 14 residues. The CDR3 nucleotides are TGTGCCAGCATAGAGGGAGATGCCTACAATGAGCAGTTCTTC. It codes for CASIEGDAYNEQFF.

This clone was recorded once. This chain's CDR3 is CASSMTGWYNEQFF. In DNA form, the CDR3 reads TGTGCCAGTAGTATGACAGGGTGGTACAATGAGCAGTTCTTC. V and J are TRBV19 and TRBJ2-1; 7 bases align to TRBD1. Germline assignment: CDR1 LNHDA and CDR2 SQIVND (reference sequence). The CDR3 spans 14 residues. With 3 bases clipped from V and 4 bases from J, the junction kept 3 bases outside the gene matches.

The chain combines TRBV11-3 with TRBJ2-7; tentatively, D is TRBD2 (6 bases). CDR3 length equals 19 residues. Deletions cut 1 base from V and 6 bases from J, with 28 bases between. CDR1 SGHNT and CDR2 YENEEA come from the germline V gene. CDR3 nucleotides: TGTGCCAGCAGCTTAGCCTACCCCCATAGGGAGGAGAGCCGTGGCGAGCAGTACTTC. Residues: CASSLAYPHREESRGEQYF.

This chain connects TRBV7-6 to TRBJ2-7; D gene uncertain. CDR3 length: 12 amino acids. V dropped 5 bases and J dropped 3 bases, with 8 bases sitting between them. Per the germline V gene, CDR1 is SGHVS and CDR2 is FNYEAQ. The CDR3 here is CASSDDIYEQYF. DNA for the CDR3: TGTGCCAGCAGCGACGACATCTACGAGCAGTACTTC.